Listed below are T cell receptor beta chains from one sample, sequenced in a study of untreated major depressive disorder. The repertoire was sequenced with immunoSEQ multiplex PCR; TCRdb's copy has only in-frame clones and lacks some. Of more than 20,000 clones listed, 85% to 95% are singletons. Input material: CD4+ T cells from PBMCs. The receptors come from a man aged 25 to 40 in good health. Each CDR3 is given with its conserved first and last residue. Fields, in order: clone size, V gene, CDR3 length, D gene, J gene, CDR3 DNA, CDR3 protein. A D gene is named only where the DNA matches it firmly. The size entry is marked missing in some rows and otherwise reads once, few, many or a size class.

abundance: NA; v_gene: TRBV29-1; len: 15; d_gene: TRBD2; j_gene: TRBJ2-3; CDR3nt: TGCAGCGTTCAGGGAGGGCTGGGAGCGACAGATACGCAGTATTTT; CDR3aa: CSVQGGLGATDTQYF
abundance: NA; v_gene: TRBV11-1; len: 11; d_gene: TRBD2; j_gene: TRBJ2-5; CDR3nt: TGTGCCAGCAGCCCGGGGGGGGCCCAGTACTTC; CDR3aa: CASSPGGAQYF
abundance: NA; v_gene: TRBV25-1; len: 14; d_gene: NA; j_gene: TRBJ1-1; CDR3nt: TGTGCCAGCCCATGCGTGGGGACCAACACTGAAGCTTTCTTT; CDR3aa: CASPCVGTNTEAFF
abundance: NA; v_gene: TRBV18; len: 16; d_gene: TRBD1; j_gene: TRBJ1-5; CDR3nt: TGTGCCAGCTCACCGCCCGGACAGGATAGCAATCAGCCCCAGCATTTT; CDR3aa: CASSPPGQDSNQPQHF
abundance: NA; v_gene: TRBV5-1; len: 17; d_gene: TRBD2; j_gene: TRBJ2-3; CDR3nt: TGCGCCAGCAGCTTGCCCTTAGCGGGATCATCCACAGATACGCAGTATTTT; CDR3aa: CASSLPLAGSSTDTQYF
abundance: NA; v_gene: TRBV11-2; len: 18; d_gene: TRBD2; j_gene: TRBJ2-7; CDR3nt: TGTGCCAGCAGCTCTGTCTTCCAGACTAGCGCTTCCACCTACGAGCAGTACTTC; CDR3aa: CASSSVFQTSASTYEQYF
abundance: NA; v_gene: TRBV4-1; len: 15; d_gene: NA; j_gene: TRBJ2-7; CDR3nt: TGCGCCAGCAGCCAAGATATTCAACATGGACAAGAGCAGTACTTC; CDR3aa: CASSQDIQHGQEQYF
abundance: few; v_gene: TRBV6-1; len: 15; d_gene: TRBD2; j_gene: TRBJ2-7; CDR3nt: TGTGCCAGCAGTGAATTGAGCGGGGCTACCTACGAGCAGTACTTC; CDR3aa: CASSELSGATYEQYF
abundance: NA; v_gene: TRBV15; len: 12; d_gene: NA; j_gene: TRBJ1-1; CDR3nt: TGTGCCACCAGCAGCGGGAGCTTCCAAGCTTTCTTT; CDR3aa: CATSSGSFQAFF
abundance: NA; v_gene: TRBV27; len: 13; d_gene: TRBD1; j_gene: TRBJ1-2; CDR3nt: TGTGCCAGCAGTAAGACAGGGGAGAGTGGCTACACCTTC; CDR3aa: CASSKTGESGYTF
abundance: NA; v_gene: TRBV19; len: 19; d_gene: TRBD1; j_gene: TRBJ2-6; CDR3nt: TGTGCCAGTTTTCCTTCGCACGGGACAGGGTCCTTTGGGGCCAACGTCCTGACTTTC; CDR3aa: CASFPSHGTGSFGANVLTF
abundance: NA; v_gene: TRBV6-4; len: 15; d_gene: TRBD2; j_gene: TRBJ2-1; CDR3nt: TGTGCCAGCAGCGGACTAGCGGGAGGGCCCAATGAGCAGTTCTTC; CDR3aa: CASSGLAGGPNEQFF
abundance: NA; v_gene: TRBV7-2; len: 14; d_gene: NA; j_gene: TRBJ1-2; CDR3nt: TGTGCCAGCAGCTTAGGGCCAGGGGCCTATGGCTACACCTTC; CDR3aa: CASSLGPGAYGYTF
abundance: NA; v_gene: TRBV5-4; len: 12; d_gene: TRBD1; j_gene: TRBJ1-1; CDR3nt: TGTGCCAGCAGCTCTGGACAGGGGAAAGCTTTCTTT; CDR3aa: CASSSGQGKAFF
abundance: NA; v_gene: TRBV10-3; len: 14; d_gene: NA; j_gene: TRBJ1-2; CDR3nt: TGTGCCATCAGTGAGTCGCGGGGGTACTATGGCTACACCTTC; CDR3aa: CAISESRGYYGYTF
abundance: NA; v_gene: TRBV6-5; len: 14; d_gene: TRBD2; j_gene: TRBJ2-3; CDR3nt: TGTGCCAGCAGTCCCTGGGAGGGCGCAGATACGCAGTATTTT; CDR3aa: CASSPWEGADTQYF
abundance: NA; v_gene: TRBV6-5; len: 15; d_gene: TRBD1; j_gene: TRBJ1-2; CDR3nt: TGTGCCAGCACTCGGCGTGGGGGACAGGCCTCTGGCTACACCTTC; CDR3aa: CASTRRGGQASGYTF
abundance: NA; v_gene: TRBV7-6; len: 20; d_gene: TRBD1; j_gene: TRBJ1-5; CDR3nt: TGTGCCAGCAGCTTAGCCGGGACCGGGACAGGGCTTTATAGCAATCAGCCCCAGCATTTT; CDR3aa: CASSLAGTGTGLYSNQPQHF
abundance: NA; v_gene: TRBV2; len: 18; d_gene: TRBD2; j_gene: TRBJ2-2; CDR3nt: TGTGCCAGCAGTGATCCGGGACTAGCGGGGTTGCACACCGGGGAGCTGTTTTTT; CDR3aa: CASSDPGLAGLHTGELFF
abundance: NA; v_gene: TRBV28; len: 15; d_gene: NA; j_gene: TRBJ2-7; CDR3nt: TGTGCCAGCACCACTTCTCTCGGCGACCCCTACGAGCAGTACTTC; CDR3aa: CASTTSLGDPYEQYF
abundance: NA; v_gene: TRBV6-1; len: 12; d_gene: NA; j_gene: TRBJ1-1; CDR3nt: TGTGCCAGCCCCAAAGGTACACTGAAAGCTTTCTTT; CDR3aa: CASPKGTLKAFF
abundance: NA; v_gene: TRBV5-1; len: 14; d_gene: NA; j_gene: TRBJ1-2; CDR3nt: TGCGCCAGCAGCCCCCGGGACTCCCCGCCTGACTACACCTTC; CDR3aa: CASSPRDSPPDYTF
abundance: NA; v_gene: TRBV29-1; len: 11; d_gene: NA; j_gene: TRBJ1-1; CDR3nt: TGCAGCGTTGTGGAGGGCACTGAAGCTTTCTTT; CDR3aa: CSVVEGTEAFF
abundance: NA; v_gene: TRBV7-2; len: 16; d_gene: NA; j_gene: TRBJ2-7; CDR3nt: TGTGCCAGCAGCCTCAGGACGGGTCCGCTATACTACGAGCAGTACTTC; CDR3aa: CASSLRTGPLYYEQYF
abundance: NA; v_gene: TRBV18; len: 15; d_gene: NA; j_gene: TRBJ2-7; CDR3nt: TGTGCCAGCTCACCCTCCCGGGACGCTAATTACGAGCAGTACTTC; CDR3aa: CASSPSRDANYEQYF
abundance: NA; v_gene: TRBV11-1; len: 16; d_gene: TRBD2; j_gene: TRBJ2-3; CDR3nt: TGTGCCAGCAGCTTGGGGACTAGCCGGAGGACAGATACGCAGTATTTT; CDR3aa: CASSLGTSRRTDTQYF
abundance: NA; v_gene: TRBV4-3; len: 16; d_gene: NA; j_gene: TRBJ2-1; CDR3nt: TGCGCCAGCAGCCAAGATATCGGGAGCTCCTACAATGAGCAGTTCTTC; CDR3aa: CASSQDIGSSYNEQFF
abundance: NA; v_gene: TRBV9; len: 13; d_gene: NA; j_gene: TRBJ1-2; CDR3nt: TGTGCCAGCAGCCTCGGGACGGCTGACGGCTACACCTTC; CDR3aa: CASSLGTADGYTF
abundance: NA; v_gene: TRBV10-3; len: 20; d_gene: TRBD1; j_gene: TRBJ2-7; CDR3nt: TGTGCCATCAGTGGTCCCACGGGTCCGACGGACAGGAGCAGCTCCTACGAGCAGTACTTC; CDR3aa: CAISGPTGPTDRSSSYEQYF
abundance: NA; v_gene: TRBV6-5; len: 12; d_gene: NA; j_gene: TRBJ1-2; CDR3nt: TGTGCCAGCAAGGCAGAACACTATGGCTACACCTTC; CDR3aa: CASKAEHYGYTF
abundance: NA; v_gene: TRBV9; len: 15; d_gene: TRBD2; j_gene: TRBJ2-2; CDR3nt: TGTGCCAGCAGCGTAGGTGGGAGGGCGGCCGGGGAGCTGTTTTTT; CDR3aa: CASSVGGRAAGELFF
abundance: NA; v_gene: TRBV7-7; len: 15; d_gene: NA; j_gene: TRBJ2-5; CDR3nt: TGTGCCAGCAGCTTACAACCCTATTGGGTGGAGACCCAGTACTTC; CDR3aa: CASSLQPYWVETQYF
abundance: NA; v_gene: TRBV2; len: 10; d_gene: NA; j_gene: TRBJ2-1; CDR3nt: TGTGCCAGCAGTGACAATGAGCAGTTCTTC; CDR3aa: CASSDNEQFF
abundance: NA; v_gene: TRBV7-9; len: 15; d_gene: TRBD1; j_gene: TRBJ1-2; CDR3nt: TGTGCCAGCAGCTTAGTACTAAGGACAGGGGATGGCTACACCTTC; CDR3aa: CASSLVLRTGDGYTF
abundance: NA; v_gene: TRBV5-1; len: 14; d_gene: NA; j_gene: TRBJ1-4; CDR3nt: TGCGCCAGCAGCTTCACAGGACCCGGGGAAAAACTGTTTTTT; CDR3aa: CASSFTGPGEKLFF
abundance: NA; v_gene: TRBV19; len: 15; d_gene: NA; j_gene: TRBJ2-3; CDR3nt: TGTGCCAGTACCCCTAATCGGGGCTCCTCGGATACGCAGTATTTT; CDR3aa: CASTPNRGSSDTQYF
abundance: NA; v_gene: TRBV5-6; len: 12; d_gene: NA; j_gene: TRBJ1-2; CDR3nt: TGTGCCAGCAGCCCTGGAGGGAGTGGCTACACCTTC; CDR3aa: CASSPGGSGYTF
abundance: NA; v_gene: TRBV7-2; len: 14; d_gene: NA; j_gene: TRBJ1-2; CDR3nt: TGTGCCAGCAGCCCTAATTACAGAAACTATGGCTACACCTTC; CDR3aa: CASSPNYRNYGYTF
abundance: once; v_gene: TRBV11-2; len: 14; d_gene: NA; j_gene: TRBJ1-2; CDR3nt: TGTGCCAGCAGCCCGGAACGTTTACCTTATGGCTACACCTTC; CDR3aa: CASSPERLPYGYTF
abundance: NA; v_gene: TRBV4-2; len: 13; d_gene: NA; j_gene: TRBJ2-7; CDR3nt: TGTGCCAGCAGCCAGGAACAGGATCAGGGACGGTACTTC; CDR3aa: CASSQEQDQGRYF
abundance: NA; v_gene: TRBV19; len: 16; d_gene: TRBD2; j_gene: TRBJ2-1; CDR3nt: TGTGCCAGTACTAGGTCTAGCGGGATTCTTGCGGATGAGCAGTTCTTC; CDR3aa: CASTRSSGILADEQFF
abundance: NA; v_gene: TRBV18; len: 14; d_gene: TRBD1; j_gene: TRBJ1-2; CDR3nt: TGTGCCAGCTCCCCTGGACAGGCTAACTATGGCTACACCTTC; CDR3aa: CASSPGQANYGYTF
abundance: NA; v_gene: TRBV2; len: 16; d_gene: NA; j_gene: TRBJ2-7; CDR3nt: TGTGCCAGCAGTGATTGGGTGGCTGCGAGCTCCTACGAGCAGTACTTC; CDR3aa: CASSDWVAASSYEQYF
abundance: NA; v_gene: TRBV13; len: 14; d_gene: NA; j_gene: TRBJ2-1; CDR3nt: TGTGCCAGCAGCCTCCGGGACCGTTACAATGAGCAGTTCTTC; CDR3aa: CASSLRDRYNEQFF
abundance: NA; v_gene: TRBV5-1; len: 17; d_gene: NA; j_gene: TRBJ2-3; CDR3nt: TGCGCCAGCAGCTTGGGAGTCTCGGGACTTCTGACAGATACGCAGTATTTT; CDR3aa: CASSLGVSGLLTDTQYF
abundance: NA; v_gene: TRBV18; len: 12; d_gene: NA; j_gene: TRBJ2-1; CDR3nt: TGTGCCAGCTCACCAGAAAGCTATGAGCAGTTCTTC; CDR3aa: CASSPESYEQFF
abundance: NA; v_gene: TRBV12-5; len: 12; d_gene: NA; j_gene: TRBJ1-1; CDR3nt: TGTGCTAGTGGTTTGAGGAACACTGAAGCTTTCTTT; CDR3aa: CASGLRNTEAFF
abundance: NA; v_gene: TRBV4-3; len: 14; d_gene: NA; j_gene: TRBJ2-7; CDR3nt: TGCGCCAGCAGCCTCCCTGGGGACCGGGCCCAGCAGTACTTC; CDR3aa: CASSLPGDRAQQYF
abundance: NA; v_gene: TRBV4-2; len: 13; d_gene: NA; j_gene: TRBJ2-2; CDR3nt: TGTGCCAGCAGCCCGGGCTCTGCACGGGAGCTGTTTTTT; CDR3aa: CASSPGSARELFF
abundance: once; v_gene: TRBV25-1; len: 13; d_gene: NA; j_gene: TRBJ2-3; CDR3nt: TGTGCCAGCAGTGGGTGGGGGGCTCCGAAGCAGTATTTT; CDR3aa: CASSGWGAPKQYF
abundance: NA; v_gene: TRBV2; len: 14; d_gene: NA; j_gene: TRBJ1-2; CDR3nt: TGTGCCAGCACCGAAGACTGGCTAGCTAGTGGCTACACCTTC; CDR3aa: CASTEDWLASGYTF
abundance: once; v_gene: TRBV4-2; len: 16; d_gene: TRBD2; j_gene: TRBJ2-1; CDR3nt: TGTGCCAGCAGCCTAGGACTAGCGAGTACCTACAATGAGCAGTTCTTC; CDR3aa: CASSLGLASTYNEQFF
abundance: NA; v_gene: TRBV4-3; len: 13; d_gene: NA; j_gene: TRBJ1-1; CDR3nt: TGCGCCAGCAGCCAAGATCGGGGCCGTGAAGCTTTCTTT; CDR3aa: CASSQDRGREAFF
abundance: NA; v_gene: TRBV2; len: 18; d_gene: TRBD2; j_gene: TRBJ2-2; CDR3nt: TGTGCCAGCAGTGAATACGGACTAGCGGGAGGGCTTGGCGGGGAGCTGTTTTTT; CDR3aa: CASSEYGLAGGLGGELFF